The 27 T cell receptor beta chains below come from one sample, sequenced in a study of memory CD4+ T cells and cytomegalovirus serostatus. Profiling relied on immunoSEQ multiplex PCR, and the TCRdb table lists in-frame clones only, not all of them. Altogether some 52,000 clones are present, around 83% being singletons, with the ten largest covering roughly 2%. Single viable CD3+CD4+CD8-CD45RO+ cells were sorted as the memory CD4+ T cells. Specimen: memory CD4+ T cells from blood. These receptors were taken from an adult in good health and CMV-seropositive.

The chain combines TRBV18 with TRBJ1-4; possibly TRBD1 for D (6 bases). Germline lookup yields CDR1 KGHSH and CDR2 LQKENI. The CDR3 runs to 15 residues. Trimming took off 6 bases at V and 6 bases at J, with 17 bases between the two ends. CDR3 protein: CASSPTGSGYEKLFF. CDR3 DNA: TGTGCCAGCTCGCCTACAGGGAGTGGGTATGAAAAACTGTTTTTT.

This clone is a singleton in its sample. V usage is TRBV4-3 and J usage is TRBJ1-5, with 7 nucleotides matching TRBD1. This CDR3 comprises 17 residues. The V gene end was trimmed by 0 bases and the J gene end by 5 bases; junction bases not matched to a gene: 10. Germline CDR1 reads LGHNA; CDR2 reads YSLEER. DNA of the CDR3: TGCGCCAGCAGCCAAGATCTAGTGACAGGGTGGCATCAGCCCCAGCATTTT. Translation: CASSQDLVTGWHQPQHF.

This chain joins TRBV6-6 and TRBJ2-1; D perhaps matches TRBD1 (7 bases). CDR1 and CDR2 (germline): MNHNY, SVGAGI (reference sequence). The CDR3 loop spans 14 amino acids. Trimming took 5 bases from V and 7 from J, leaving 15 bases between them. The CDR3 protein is CASSTTGRSNEQFF. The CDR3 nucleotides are TGTGCCAGCAGTACGACAGGGAGGTCAAATGAGCAGTTCTTC.

For the CDR3, the DNA is TGTGCCAGTAGTATGAGGTCGGTTAATCAGCCCCAGCATTTT. It yields the protein CASSMRSVNQPQHF. The chain uses TRBV19 and TRBJ1-5; D unresolved. The V end was cut by 3 bases, the J end by 4 bases, with 10 bases between. Germline V gene lookup returns CDR1 LNHDA and CDR2 SQIVND (reference sequence). This CDR3 comprises 14 residues.

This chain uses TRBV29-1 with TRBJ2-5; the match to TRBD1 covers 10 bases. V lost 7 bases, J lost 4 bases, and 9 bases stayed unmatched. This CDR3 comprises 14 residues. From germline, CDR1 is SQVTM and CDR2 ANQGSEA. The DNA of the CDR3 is TGCAGCGGCCGGGACAGGGGTAGGAGAGAGACCCAGTACTTC. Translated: CSGRDRGRRETQYF.

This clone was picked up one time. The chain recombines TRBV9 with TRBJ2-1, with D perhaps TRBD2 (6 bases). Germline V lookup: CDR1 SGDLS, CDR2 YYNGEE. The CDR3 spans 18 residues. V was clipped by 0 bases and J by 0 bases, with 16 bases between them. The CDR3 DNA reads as TGTGCCAGCAGCGTAGAGGCAGGCGGGGCTAGCTCCTACAATGAGCAGTTCTTC. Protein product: CASSVEAGGASSYNEQFF.

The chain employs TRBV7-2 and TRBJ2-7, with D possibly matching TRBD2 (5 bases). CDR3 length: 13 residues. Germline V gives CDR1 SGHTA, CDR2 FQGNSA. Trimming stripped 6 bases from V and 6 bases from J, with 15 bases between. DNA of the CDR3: TGTGCCAGCAGTCCGGGATCATCTTTCGAGCAGTACTTC. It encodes CASSPGSSFEQYF. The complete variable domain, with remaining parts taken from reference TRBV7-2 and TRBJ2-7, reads GAGVSQSPSNKVTEKGKDVELRCDPISGHTALYWYRQSLGQGLEFLIYFQGNSAPDKSGLPSDRFSAERTGGSVSTLTIQRTQQEDSAVYLCASSPGSSFEQYFGPGTRLTVT.

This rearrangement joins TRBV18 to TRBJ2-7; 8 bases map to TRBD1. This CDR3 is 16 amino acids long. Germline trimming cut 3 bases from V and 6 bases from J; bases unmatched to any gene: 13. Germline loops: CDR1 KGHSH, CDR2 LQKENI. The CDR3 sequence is CASSPQGATLLSEQYF. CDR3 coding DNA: TGTGCCAGCTCACCCCAGGGGGCGACTCTACTTTCCGAGCAGTACTTC.

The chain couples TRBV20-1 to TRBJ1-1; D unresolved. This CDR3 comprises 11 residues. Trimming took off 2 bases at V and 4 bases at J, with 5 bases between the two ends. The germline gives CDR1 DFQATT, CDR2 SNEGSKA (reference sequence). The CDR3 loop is CSARSGTEAFF. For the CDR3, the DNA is TGCAGTGCTAGATCGGGCACTGAAGCTTTCTTT.

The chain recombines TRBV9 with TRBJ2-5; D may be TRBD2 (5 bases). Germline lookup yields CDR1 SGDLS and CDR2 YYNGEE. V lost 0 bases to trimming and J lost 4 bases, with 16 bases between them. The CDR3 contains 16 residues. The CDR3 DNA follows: TGTGCCAGCAGCGTAGATCCCGGGGTAGGGCGAGAGACCCAGTACTTC. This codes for CASSVDPGVGRETQYF.

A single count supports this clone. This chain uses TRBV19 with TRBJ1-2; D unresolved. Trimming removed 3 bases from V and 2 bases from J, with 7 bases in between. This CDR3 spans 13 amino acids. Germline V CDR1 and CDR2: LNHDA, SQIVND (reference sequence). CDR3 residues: CASSIGHNYGYTF. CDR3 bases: TGTGCCAGTAGTATTGGGCACAACTATGGCTACACCTTC.

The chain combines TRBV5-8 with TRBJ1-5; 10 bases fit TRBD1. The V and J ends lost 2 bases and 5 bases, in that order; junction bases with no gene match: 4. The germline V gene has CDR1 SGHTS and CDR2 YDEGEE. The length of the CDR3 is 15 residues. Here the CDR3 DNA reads TGTGCCAGCAGCTTCCGGGACAGGGGCTATCAGCCCCAGCATTTT. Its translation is CASSFRDRGYQPQHF. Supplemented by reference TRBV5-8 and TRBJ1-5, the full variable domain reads EAGVTQSPTHLIKTRGQQATLRCSPISGHTSVYWYQQALGLGLQFLLWYDEGEERNRGNFPPRFSGRQFPNYSSELNVNALELEDSALYLCASSFRDRGYQPQHFGDGTRLSIL.

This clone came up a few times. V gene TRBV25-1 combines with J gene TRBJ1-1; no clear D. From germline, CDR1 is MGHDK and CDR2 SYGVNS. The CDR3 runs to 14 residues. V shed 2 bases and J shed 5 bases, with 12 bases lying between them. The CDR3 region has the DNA TGTGCCAGCAGTGAAGCTGATGTAAGGACTGAAGCTTTCTTT. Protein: CASSEADVRTEAFF.

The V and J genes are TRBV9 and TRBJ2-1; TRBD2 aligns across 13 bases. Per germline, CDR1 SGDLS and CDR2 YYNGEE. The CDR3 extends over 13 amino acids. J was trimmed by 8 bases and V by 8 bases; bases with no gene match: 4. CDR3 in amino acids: CASRTSGSHEQFF. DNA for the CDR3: TGTGCCAGTAGGACTAGCGGGAGCCATGAGCAGTTCTTC.

Written as DNA, the CDR3 is TGTGCCAACTCCGGGACAGCTCTCCCTGGGGCCAACGTCCTGACTTTC. Its translation: CANSGTALPGANVLTF. This chain links TRBV2 with TRBJ2-6; 7 positions agree with TRBD1. The CDR3 has 16 amino acids. The V gene's germline CDR1 is SNHLY and CDR2 FYNNEI. Trimming cost V 10 bases and J 2 bases; bases outside gene matches: 11.

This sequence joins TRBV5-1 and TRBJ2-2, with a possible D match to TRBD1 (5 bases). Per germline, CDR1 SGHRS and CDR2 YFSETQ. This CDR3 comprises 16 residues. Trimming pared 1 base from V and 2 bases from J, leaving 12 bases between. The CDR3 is CASSLLGHSNTGELFF. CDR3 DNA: TGCGCCAGCAGCTTGTTAGGACATAGCAACACCGGGGAGCTGTTTTTT.

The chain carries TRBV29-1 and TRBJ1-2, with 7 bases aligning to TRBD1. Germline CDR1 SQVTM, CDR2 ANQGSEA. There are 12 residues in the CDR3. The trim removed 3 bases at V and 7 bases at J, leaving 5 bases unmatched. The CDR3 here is CSVDRQGSGYTF. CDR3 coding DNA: TGCAGCGTTGATCGACAGGGAAGTGGCTACACCTTC.

The CDR3 here is CASSEGGRYQETQYF. CDR3 in DNA: TGTGCCAGCAGCGAGGGGGGCAGGTACCAAGAGACCCAGTACTTC. V and J are TRBV9 and TRBJ2-5; D is tentatively TRBD1 or TRBD2 (6 bases each). The V gene lost 3 bases and the J gene lost 0 bases, with 12 bases spanning the gap. The germline V gene encodes CDR1 SGDLS and CDR2 YYNGEE. The CDR3 has 15 residues.

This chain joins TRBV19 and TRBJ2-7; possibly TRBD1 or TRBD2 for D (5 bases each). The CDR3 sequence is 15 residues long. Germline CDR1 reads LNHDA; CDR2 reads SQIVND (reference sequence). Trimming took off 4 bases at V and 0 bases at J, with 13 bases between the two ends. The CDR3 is CASSRTGQFSYEQYF. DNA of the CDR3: TGTGCCAGTAGTAGGACGGGGCAGTTCTCCTACGAGCAGTACTTC.

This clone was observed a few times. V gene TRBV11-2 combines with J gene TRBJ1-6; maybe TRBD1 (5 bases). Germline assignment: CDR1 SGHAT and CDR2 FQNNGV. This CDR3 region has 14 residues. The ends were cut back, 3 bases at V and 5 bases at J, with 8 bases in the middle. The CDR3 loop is CASSFQGDNSPLHF. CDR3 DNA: TGTGCCAGCAGCTTTCAGGGTGATAATTCACCCCTCCACTTT.

CDR3: CASSLSRVTEKLFF. CDR3 nucleotide sequence: TGTGCCAGCAGCTTATCCAGGGTTACGGAAAAACTGTTTTTT. The genes are TRBV7-2 and TRBJ1-4; D possibly corresponds to TRBD1 (5 bases). The germline V gene has CDR1 SGHTA and CDR2 FQGNSA. CDR3 length equals 14 residues. V was clipped by 2 bases and J by 8 bases, with 12 bases between them.

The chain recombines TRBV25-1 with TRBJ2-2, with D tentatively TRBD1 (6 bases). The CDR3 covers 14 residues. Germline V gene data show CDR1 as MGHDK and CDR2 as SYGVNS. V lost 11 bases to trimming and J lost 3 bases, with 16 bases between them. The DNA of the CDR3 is TGTGCCCGAGAACAGGGAGAGCACACCGGGGAGCTGTTTTTT. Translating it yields CAREQGEHTGELFF.

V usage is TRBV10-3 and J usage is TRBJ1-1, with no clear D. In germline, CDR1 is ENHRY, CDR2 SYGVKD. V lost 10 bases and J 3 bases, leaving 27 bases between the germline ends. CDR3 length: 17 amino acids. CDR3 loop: CATHPSTGSARYTEAFF. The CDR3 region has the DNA TGTGCCACCCACCCATCGACCGGGAGTGCCCGGTACACTGAAGCTTTCTTT.

The CDR3 region has the DNA TGTGCCAGTAAGACTAGCGGGAGGTGGTGGGACAATGAGCAGTTCTTC. The encoded protein is CASKTSGRWWDNEQFF. The rearrangement joins TRBV19 to TRBJ2-1; 13 bases match TRBD2. The V segment lost 7 bases and the J segment 5 bases; nucleotides outside the gene matches: 8. CDR3 size: 16 residues. CDR1 and CDR2 (germline): LNHDA, SQIVND (reference sequence).

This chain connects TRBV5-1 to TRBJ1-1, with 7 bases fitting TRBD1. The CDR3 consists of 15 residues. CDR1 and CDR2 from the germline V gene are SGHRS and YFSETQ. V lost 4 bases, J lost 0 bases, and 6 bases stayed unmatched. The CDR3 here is CASSAGTAMNTEAFF. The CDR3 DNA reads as TGCGCCAGCAGCGCCGGGACAGCTATGAACACTGAAGCTTTCTTT.

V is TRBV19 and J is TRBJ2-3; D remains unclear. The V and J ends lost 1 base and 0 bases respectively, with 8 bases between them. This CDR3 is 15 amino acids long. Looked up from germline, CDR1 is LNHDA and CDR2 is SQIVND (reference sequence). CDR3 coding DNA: TGTGCCAGTAGTATAGGTCCGTCTAGCACAGATACGCAGTATTTT. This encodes CASSIGPSSTDTQYF.

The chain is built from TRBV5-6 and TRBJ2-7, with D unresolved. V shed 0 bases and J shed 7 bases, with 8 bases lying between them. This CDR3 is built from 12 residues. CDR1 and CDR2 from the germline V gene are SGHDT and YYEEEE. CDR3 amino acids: CASSLGMQEQYF. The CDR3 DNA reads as TGTGCCAGCAGCTTGGGGATGCAGGAGCAGTACTTC.